The 26 T cell receptor beta chains reported below all come from one sample, sequenced in a study of blood T cell repertoires in COVID-19. Profiled with immunoSEQ multiplex PCR; TCRdb holds only in-frame clones, not every one. The sample gives 300,000 to 400,000 clones, around 89% of which show up once; roughly 0.97% is in the top ten. Sequenced material: PBMCs or T cells enriched from blood (not recorded which). Receptors originate from a woman aged 25-40 years with acute COVID-19.

The chain links TRBV24-1 to TRBJ1-2; 10 nucleotides match TRBD1. The junction had 7 bases not matched to a gene; V was cut back by 4 bases and J by 6 bases. The CDR3 totals 15 residues. From germline, CDR1 is KGHDR and CDR2 SFDVKD. CDR3 DNA sequence: TGTGCCACCAGTGAGAGACAGGGGGCGTGGAATGGCTACACCTTC. This sequence encodes CATSERQGAWNGYTF.

V and J are TRBV5-4 and TRBJ1-6; unclear D gene. Trimming cost V 2 bases and J 1 base, with 7 bases left between them. The CDR3 sequence is 15 residues long. Germline CDR1 reads SGHNT; CDR2 reads YYREEE (reference sequence). The CDR3 spells CASSLAGSYNSPLHF. The CDR3, as DNA: TGTGCCAGCAGCTTAGCCGGGTCCTATAATTCACCCCTCCACTTT. Full variable domain (remainder filled in from reference TRBV5-4 and TRBJ1-6): ETGVTQSPTHLIKTRGQQVTLRCSSQSGHNTVSWYQQALGQGPQFIFQYYREEENGRGNFPPRFSGLQFPNYSSELNVNALELDDSALYLCASSLAGSYNSPLHFGNGTRLTVT.

The chain couples TRBV30 to TRBJ2-7, with D tentatively TRBD2 (6 bases). Germline assignment: CDR1 GTSNPN and CDR2 SVGIG (reference sequence). The CDR3 sequence is 15 residues long. CDR3 protein: CALQLGTLGRGEQYF. CDR3 nucleotide sequence: TGTGCTCTCCAACTTGGGACTCTCGGAAGGGGCGAGCAGTACTTC.

This clone was counted a few times. In DNA, the CDR3 is TGTGCCACCAGTGATAAGAGACTAGCGGGGGTAGATACGCAGTATTTT. Protein sequence: CATSDKRLAGVDTQYF. The J gene is TRBJ2-3, the V gene TRBV24-1; the match to TRBD2 covers 12 bases. This CDR3 has 16 amino acids. V lost 3 bases, J lost 5 bases, and 5 bases stayed unmatched. The germline V gene encodes CDR1 KGHDR and CDR2 SFDVKD.

This clone showed up just a few times. The gene calls are TRBV18 and TRBJ1-3; weak D call: TRBD1 (5 bases). Germline CDR1 KGHSH, CDR2 LQKENI. The V end was cut by 0 bases, the J end by 0 bases, with 12 bases between. The CDR3 runs 17 residues. The CDR3, as DNA: TGTGCCAGCTCACCACCGACAGCCGCTGCCTCTGGAAACACCATATATTTT. This encodes CASSPPTAAASGNTIYF.

V and J are TRBV5-1 and TRBJ1-5, with D hard to call. This CDR3 is 14 amino acids long. CDR1 is SGHRS and CDR2 is YFSETQ in the germline V gene. Trimming left V 4 bases short and J 6 bases short, with 14 bases between. CDR3 protein: CASSHGVEGQPQHF. CDR3 sequence (DNA): TGCGCCAGCAGCCACGGGGTAGAAGGTCAGCCCCAGCATTTT.

This chain connects TRBV6-4 to TRBJ1-6, with 8 bases aligning to TRBD1. CDR1 and CDR2 (germline): MRHNA, SNTAGT. The ends lost 3 bases at V and 5 bases at J; junction bases unmatched: 0. The CDR3 contains 14 residues. This CDR3 reads CASSEQGDNSPLHF. CDR3 sequence (DNA): TGTGCCAGCAGTGAACAGGGGGATAATTCACCCCTCCACTTT.

This clone was seen just once. This sequence joins TRBV5-1 and TRBJ2-7, with 9 bases matching TRBD2. Germline CDR1 is SGHRS and CDR2 is YFSETQ. V gave up 1 base and J gave up 0 bases; unmatched junction bases: 8. The CDR3 is 17 amino acids. CDR3: CASSLQSGGLNSYEQYF. For the CDR3, the DNA is TGCGCCAGCAGCTTGCAAAGCGGGGGGTTAAACTCCTACGAGCAGTACTTC.

This chain connects TRBV5-1 to TRBJ1-4; D is perhaps TRBD1 (6 bases). This CDR3 comprises 16 residues. Germline CDR1 and CDR2: SGHRS and YFSETQ. The CDR3 protein is CATRLRGDGTNEKLFF. The CDR3, as DNA: TGCGCGACCAGACTCAGGGGTGACGGGACTAATGAAAAACTGTTTTTT.

This clone was counted once. This chain connects TRBV2 to TRBJ2-7; possibly TRBD2 for D (6 bases). CDR1 is SNHLY, CDR2 FYNNEI, per germline. Trimming shortened V by 7 bases and J by 0 bases, and 13 bases separated the two germline ends. The CDR3 runs to 14 residues. The CDR3 reads CASTTSGGSYEQYF. Here the CDR3 DNA reads TGTGCCAGCACCACCTCCGGGGGCTCCTACGAGCAGTACTTC.

The rearrangement joins TRBV2 to TRBJ2-7; weak D call: TRBD2 (5 bases). V lost 4 bases to trimming and J lost 3 bases, with 7 bases between them. CDR3 size: 12 residues. Germline V gene lookup returns CDR1 SNHLY and CDR2 FYNNEI. As DNA, the CDR3 is TGTGCCAGCAGTGGAGGGAACTACGAGCAGTACTTC. Translation: CASSGGNYEQYF.

CDR3 protein: CASGEDGNEQFF. As DNA, the CDR3 is TGTGCCAGCGGGGAGGACGGGAATGAGCAGTTCTTC. The rearrangement joins TRBV21-1 to TRBJ2-1; the D segment call TRBD2 is taken from the table without a DNA check. TRBV21-1 constitutes a pseudogene. This CDR3 comprises 12 residues.

The chain uses TRBV27 and TRBJ2-1; D possibly corresponds to TRBD2 (5 bases). The CDR3 is 13 residues long. The germline CDR1 and CDR2 sequences are MNHEY and SMNVEV (reference sequence). V was cut by 2 bases and J by 4 bases, with 6 bases left in between. The CDR3 region is CASSLGLYNEQFF. Written as DNA, the CDR3 is TGTGCCAGCAGTTTAGGACTGTACAATGAGCAGTTCTTC.

The genes are TRBV27 and TRBJ2-2; 11 nucleotides match TRBD2. Germline CDR1 and CDR2: MNHEY and SMNVEV (reference sequence). CDR3 length equals 16 residues. The V and J ends lost 0 bases and 6 bases, in that order; junction bases with no gene match: 3. CDR3 amino acids: CASSLSRLAGSGELFF. The CDR3 coding sequence is TGTGCCAGCAGTTTATCTAGACTAGCGGGGTCCGGGGAGCTGTTTTTT.

This chain connects TRBV6-4 to TRBJ1-2; 7 bases match TRBD1. J was trimmed by 8 bases and V by 2 bases; bases with no gene match: 14. In germline, CDR1 is MRHNA, CDR2 SNTAGT. CDR3 length: 16 amino acids. The CDR3 spells CASSDGPTGEREGYTF. The CDR3 bases are TGTGCCAGCAGTGACGGCCCAACAGGGGAGAGAGAAGGCTACACCTTC.

V is TRBV7-2 and J is TRBJ1-5, with a weak D call TRBD1 (6 bases). The CDR3 has 16 residues. Germline lookup yields CDR1 SGHTA and CDR2 FQGNSA. Trimming pared 1 base from V and 5 bases from J, leaving 15 bases between. The CDR3 nucleotides read TGTGCCAGCAGCTTAGTTACCAGGGGCCCATATCAGCCCCAGCATTTT. Its translation is CASSLVTRGPYQPQHF. The whole variable domain, remainder taken from reference TRBV7-2 and TRBJ1-5, is GAGVSQSPSNKVTEKGKDVELRCDPISGHTALYWYRQSLGQGLEFLIYFQGNSAPDKSGLPSDRFSAERTGGSVSTLTIQRTQQEDSAVYLCASSLVTRGPYQPQHFGDGTRLSIL.

The rearrangement links TRBV2 to TRBJ1-6, with D perhaps matching TRBD1 (5 bases). The CDR3 extends over 15 amino acids. Germline V gene sequence: CDR1 SNHLY, CDR2 FYNNEI. V dropped 4 bases and J dropped 6 bases, with 13 bases sitting between them. CDR3 DNA sequence: TGTGCCAGCAGTGTCTCAGGGTCTGGTAATTCACCCCTCCACTTT. It is translated as CASSVSGSGNSPLHF.

The genes are TRBV12-3 or TRBV12-4 and TRBJ2-1, with D tentatively TRBD1 (7 bases). V was pared by 4 bases and J by 11 bases, with 12 bases between. The CDR3 is made up of 12 amino acids. The CDR3 bases are TGTGCCAGCAGTTCCAGGGGGGCTCAGCAGTTCTTC. Translation gives CASSSRGAQQFF.

The chain uses TRBV7-6 and TRBJ1-2, with 8 bases matching TRBD1. The CDR3 has 14 amino acids. Trimming at V came to 4 bases and at J to 7 bases, leaving 8 bases not matched to a gene. Germline V gene data show CDR1 as SGHVS and CDR2 as FNYEAQ. In nucleotides, the CDR3 is TGTGCCAGCAGCTCTCCAGCAGGGGGCGGTGGCTACACCTTC. It translates to CASSSPAGGGGYTF.

The J gene is TRBJ1-6, the V gene TRBV3-1 (or the pseudogene TRBV3-2), with 11 bases that match TRBD1. CDR3 length: 20 residues. Germline values: CDR1 LGHDT, CDR2 YNNKEL (reference sequence). The J segment lost 0 bases and the V segment lost 4 bases, leaving 11 bases of the junction unmatched. The CDR3 nucleotides are TGTGCCAGCAGCCTGCGGGACAGGGGGGTGAAAGGCTCCTATAATTCACCCCTCCACTTT. Its protein is CASSLRDRGVKGSYNSPLHF.

The chain carries TRBV5-1 and TRBJ1-3; tentatively, D is TRBD1 (5 bases). This CDR3 region has 15 residues. V gave up 0 bases and J gave up 4 bases, with 11 bases separating them. Germline CDR1 reads SGHRS; CDR2 reads YFSETQ. This chain's CDR3 is CASSLAGGAGNTIYF. CDR3 nucleotides: TGCGCCAGCAGCTTGGCCGGAGGGGCAGGAAACACCATATATTTT.

The chain has TRBV10-3 and TRBJ1-1; no clear D. The V and J ends lost 11 bases and 11 bases respectively, with 21 bases between them. This CDR3 comprises 12 residues. In germline, CDR1 is ENHRY, CDR2 SYGVKD. CDR3 amino acids: CAARAGPQVAFF. The CDR3 DNA reads as TGTGCCGCCCGGGCGGGCCCCCAGGTGGCTTTCTTT.

The chain couples TRBV7-2 to TRBJ2-1, with D possibly matching TRBD2 (5 bases). V gave up 1 base and J gave up 0 bases, with 13 bases separating them. This CDR3 spans 17 amino acids. Germline V gene lookup returns CDR1 SGHTA and CDR2 FQGNSA. This CDR3 reads CASSLVLAASSYNEQFF. In nucleotides, the CDR3 is TGTGCCAGCAGCTTAGTGCTAGCAGCAAGCTCCTACAATGAGCAGTTCTTC.

The chain is built from TRBV4-2 and TRBJ1-1; D is unclear. Germline V gene data show CDR1 as LGHNA and CDR2 as YNFKEQ. V lost 6 bases to trimming and J lost 0 bases, with 5 bases between them. The CDR3 length is 12 residues. The CDR3 DNA reads TGTGCCAGCAGACAGATGAACACTGAAGCTTTCTTT. Protein sequence: CASRQMNTEAFF.

The chain uses TRBV19 and TRBJ2-3; TRBD2 matches 8 bases. This CDR3 is 16 amino acids long. Trimming cost V 5 bases and J 8 bases; bases outside gene matches: 15. Germline values: CDR1 LNHDA, CDR2 SQIVND (reference sequence). CDR3 sequence (DNA): TGTGCCAGTAGTCCTACCCTCGCCGGGGGGGTAGGTACGCAGTATTTT. It yields the protein CASSPTLAGGVGTQYF.

The chain has TRBV24-1 and TRBJ1-1; D is possibly TRBD1 (5 bases). From germline, CDR1 is KGHDR and CDR2 SFDVKD. The CDR3 has 16 amino acids. Trimming pared 2 bases from V and 0 bases from J, leaving 12 bases between. In nucleotides, the CDR3 is TGTGCCACCAGTGATTCGACCAGGGATGTGAACACTGAAGCTTTCTTT. It codes for CATSDSTRDVNTEAFF.